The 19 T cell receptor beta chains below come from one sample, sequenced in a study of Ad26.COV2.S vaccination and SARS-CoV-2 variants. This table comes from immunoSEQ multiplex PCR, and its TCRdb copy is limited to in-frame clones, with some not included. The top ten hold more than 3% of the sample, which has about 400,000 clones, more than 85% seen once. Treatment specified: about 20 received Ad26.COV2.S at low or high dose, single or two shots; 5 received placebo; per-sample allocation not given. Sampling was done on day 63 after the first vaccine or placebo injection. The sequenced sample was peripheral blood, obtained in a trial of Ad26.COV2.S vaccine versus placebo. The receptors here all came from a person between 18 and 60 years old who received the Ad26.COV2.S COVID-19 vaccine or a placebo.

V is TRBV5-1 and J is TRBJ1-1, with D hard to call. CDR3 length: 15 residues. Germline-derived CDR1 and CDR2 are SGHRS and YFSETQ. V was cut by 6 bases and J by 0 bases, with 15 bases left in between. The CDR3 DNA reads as TGCGCCAGCACCCTTTCGGGCGCCATGAACACTGAAGCTTTCTTT. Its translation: CASTLSGAMNTEAFF.

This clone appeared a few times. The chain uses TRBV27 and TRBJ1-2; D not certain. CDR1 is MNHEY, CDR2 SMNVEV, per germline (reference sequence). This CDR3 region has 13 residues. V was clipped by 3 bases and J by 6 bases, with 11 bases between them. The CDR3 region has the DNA TGTGCCAGCAGTTTCGGTCGGGCGGATGGCTACACCTTC. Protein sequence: CASSFGRADGYTF.

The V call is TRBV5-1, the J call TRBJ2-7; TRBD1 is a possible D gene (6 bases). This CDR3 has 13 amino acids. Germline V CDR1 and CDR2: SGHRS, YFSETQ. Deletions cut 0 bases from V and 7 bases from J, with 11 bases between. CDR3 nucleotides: TGCGCCAGCAGCTTGGGGACAGTGAGGGAGCAGTACTTC. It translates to CASSLGTVREQYF.

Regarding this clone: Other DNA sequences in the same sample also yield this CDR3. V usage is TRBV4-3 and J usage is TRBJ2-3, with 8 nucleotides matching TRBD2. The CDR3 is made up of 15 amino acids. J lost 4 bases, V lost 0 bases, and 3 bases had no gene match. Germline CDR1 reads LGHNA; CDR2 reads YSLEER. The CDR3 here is CASSQDLAGSDTQYF. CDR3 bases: TGCGCCAGCAGCCAAGACCTAGCGGGTTCAGATACGCAGTATTTT.

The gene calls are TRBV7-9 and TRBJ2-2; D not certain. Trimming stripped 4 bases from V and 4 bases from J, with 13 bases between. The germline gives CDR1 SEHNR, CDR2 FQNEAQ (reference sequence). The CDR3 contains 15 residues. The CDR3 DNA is TGTGCCAGCAGCTCATCCGAGACGAGCACCGGGGAGCTGTTTTTT. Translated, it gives CASSSSETSTGELFF.

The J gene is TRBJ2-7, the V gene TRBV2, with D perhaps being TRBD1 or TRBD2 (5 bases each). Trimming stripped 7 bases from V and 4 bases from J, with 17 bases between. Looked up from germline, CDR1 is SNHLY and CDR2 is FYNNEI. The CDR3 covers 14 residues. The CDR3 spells CASTEGQVNYEQYF. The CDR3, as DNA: TGTGCCAGCACTGAGGGGCAGGTTAATTACGAGCAGTACTTC. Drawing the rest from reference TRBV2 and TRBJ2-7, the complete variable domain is EPEVTQTPSHQVTQMGQEVILRCVPISNHLYFYWYRQILGQKVEFLVSFYNNEISEKSEIFDDQFSVERPDGSNFTLKIRSTKLEDSAMYFCASTEGQVNYEQYFGPGTRLTVT.

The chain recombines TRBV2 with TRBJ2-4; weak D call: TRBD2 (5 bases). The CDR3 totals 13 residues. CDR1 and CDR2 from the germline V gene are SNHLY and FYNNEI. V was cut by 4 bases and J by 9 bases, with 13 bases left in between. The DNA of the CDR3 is TGTGCCAGCAGTGTGGGTCAACGGGGCATTCAGTACTTC. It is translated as CASSVGQRGIQYF.

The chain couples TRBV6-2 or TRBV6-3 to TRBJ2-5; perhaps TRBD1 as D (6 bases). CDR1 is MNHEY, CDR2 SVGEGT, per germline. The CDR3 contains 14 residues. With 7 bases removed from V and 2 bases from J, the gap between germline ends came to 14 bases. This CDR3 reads CASTPQGRQETQYF. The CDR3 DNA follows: TGTGCCAGCACCCCACAGGGAAGGCAAGAGACCCAGTACTTC.

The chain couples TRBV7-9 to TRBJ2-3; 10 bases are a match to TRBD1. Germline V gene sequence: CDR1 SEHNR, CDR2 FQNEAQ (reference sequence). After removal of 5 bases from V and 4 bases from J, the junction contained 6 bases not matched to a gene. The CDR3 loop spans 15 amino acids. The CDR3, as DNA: TGTGCCAGCAGCGCCCTCGGACAGGGGGCAGATACGCAGTATTTT. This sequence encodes CASSALGQGADTQYF.

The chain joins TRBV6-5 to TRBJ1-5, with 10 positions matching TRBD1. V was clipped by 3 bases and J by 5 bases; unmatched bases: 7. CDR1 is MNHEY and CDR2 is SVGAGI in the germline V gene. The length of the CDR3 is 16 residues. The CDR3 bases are TGTGCCAGCAGTTATCTCTCGACAGGGGGCCATCAGCCCCAGCATTTT. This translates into CASSYLSTGGHQPQHF.

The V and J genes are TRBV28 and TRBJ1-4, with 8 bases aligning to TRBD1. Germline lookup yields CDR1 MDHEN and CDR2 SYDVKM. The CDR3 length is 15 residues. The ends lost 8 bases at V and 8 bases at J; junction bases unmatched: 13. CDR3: CASRVGQGRREKLFF. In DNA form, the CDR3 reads TGTGCCAGCCGGGTCGGACAGGGAAGACGGGAAAAACTGTTTTTT.

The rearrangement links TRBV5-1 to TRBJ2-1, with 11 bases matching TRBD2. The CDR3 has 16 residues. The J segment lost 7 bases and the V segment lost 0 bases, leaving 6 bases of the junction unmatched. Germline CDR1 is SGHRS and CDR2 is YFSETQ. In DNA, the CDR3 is TGCGCCAGCAGCTTGGTGATTTTAGCGGGGGGGAATGAGCAGTTCTTC. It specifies CASSLVILAGGNEQFF.

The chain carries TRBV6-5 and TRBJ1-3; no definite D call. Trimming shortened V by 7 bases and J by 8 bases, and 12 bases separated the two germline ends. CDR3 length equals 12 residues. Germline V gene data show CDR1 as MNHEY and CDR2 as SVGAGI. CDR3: CASIDGGYTIYF. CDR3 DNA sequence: TGTGCCAGCATCGACGGAGGGTACACCATATATTTT.

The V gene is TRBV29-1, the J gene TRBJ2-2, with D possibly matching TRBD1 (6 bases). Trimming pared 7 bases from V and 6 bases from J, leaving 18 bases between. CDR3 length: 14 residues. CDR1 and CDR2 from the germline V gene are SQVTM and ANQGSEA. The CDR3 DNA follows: TGCAGCGCCCAAACAGGGTATGGTGCCGGGGAGCTGTTTTTT. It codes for CSAQTGYGAGELFF.

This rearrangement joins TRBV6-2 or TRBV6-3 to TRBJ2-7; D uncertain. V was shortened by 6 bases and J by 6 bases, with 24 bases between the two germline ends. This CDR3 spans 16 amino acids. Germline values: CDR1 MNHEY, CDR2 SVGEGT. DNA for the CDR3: TGTGCCAGCAGCCCTCTGGGGTATACTCCAGAAGTCGAGCAGTACTTC. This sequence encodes CASSPLGYTPEVEQYF.

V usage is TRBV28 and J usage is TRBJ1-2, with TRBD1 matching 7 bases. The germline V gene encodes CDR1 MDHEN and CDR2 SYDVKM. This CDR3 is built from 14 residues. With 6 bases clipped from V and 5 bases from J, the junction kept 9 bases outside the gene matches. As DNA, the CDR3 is TGTGCCAGCAGGACACAACAGGGGATATATGGCTACACCTTC. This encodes CASRTQQGIYGYTF.

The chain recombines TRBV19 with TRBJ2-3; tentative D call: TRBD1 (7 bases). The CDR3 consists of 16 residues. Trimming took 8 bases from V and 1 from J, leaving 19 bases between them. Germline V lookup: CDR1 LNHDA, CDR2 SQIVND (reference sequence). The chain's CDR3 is CASESTGERGTDTQYF. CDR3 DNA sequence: TGTGCCAGTGAGTCCACAGGGGAGCGGGGCACAGATACGCAGTATTTT.

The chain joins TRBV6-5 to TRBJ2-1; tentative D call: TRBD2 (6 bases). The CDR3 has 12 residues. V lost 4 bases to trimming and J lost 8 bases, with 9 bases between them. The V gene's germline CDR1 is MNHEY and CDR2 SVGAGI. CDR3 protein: CASSSWGDEQFF. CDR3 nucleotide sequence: TGTGCCAGCAGTTCGTGGGGGGATGAGCAGTTCTTC.

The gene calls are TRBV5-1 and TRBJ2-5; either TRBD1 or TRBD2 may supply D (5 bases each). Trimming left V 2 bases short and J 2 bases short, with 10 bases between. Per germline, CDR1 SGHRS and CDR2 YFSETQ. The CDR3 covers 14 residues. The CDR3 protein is CASSFGTEQETQYF. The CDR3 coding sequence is TGCGCCAGCAGCTTCGGGACGGAACAAGAGACCCAGTACTTC.